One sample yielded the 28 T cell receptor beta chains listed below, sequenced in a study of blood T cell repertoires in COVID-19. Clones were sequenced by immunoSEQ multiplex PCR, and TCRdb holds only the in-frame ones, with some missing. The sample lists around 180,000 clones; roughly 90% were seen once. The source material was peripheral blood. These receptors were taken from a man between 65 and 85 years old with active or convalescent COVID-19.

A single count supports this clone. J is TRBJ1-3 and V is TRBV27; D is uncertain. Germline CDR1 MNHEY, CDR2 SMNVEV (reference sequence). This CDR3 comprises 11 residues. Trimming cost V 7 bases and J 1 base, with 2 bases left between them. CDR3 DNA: TGTGCCAGCACTTCTGGAAACACCATATATTTT. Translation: CASTSGNTIYF.

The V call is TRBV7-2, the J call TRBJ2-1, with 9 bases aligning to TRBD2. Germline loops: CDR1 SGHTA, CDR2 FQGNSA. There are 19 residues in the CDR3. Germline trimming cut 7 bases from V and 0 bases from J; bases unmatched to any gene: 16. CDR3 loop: CASMTWVLAGPSSYNEQFF. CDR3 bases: TGTGCCAGCATGACTTGGGTACTAGCGGGCCCGAGCTCCTACAATGAGCAGTTCTTC. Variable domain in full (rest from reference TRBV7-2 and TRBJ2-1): GAGVSQSPSNKVTEKGKDVELRCDPISGHTALYWYRQSLGQGLEFLIYFQGNSAPDKSGLPSDRFSAERTGGSVSTLTIQRTQQEDSAVYLCASMTWVLAGPSSYNEQFFGPGTRLTVL.

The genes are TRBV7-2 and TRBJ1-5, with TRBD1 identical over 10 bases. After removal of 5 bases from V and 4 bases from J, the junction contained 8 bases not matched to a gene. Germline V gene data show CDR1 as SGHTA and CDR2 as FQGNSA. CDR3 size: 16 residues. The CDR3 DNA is TGTGCCAGCAGCCCACCCGGGACAGGGGCGAATCAGCCCCAGCATTTT. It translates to CASSPPGTGANQPQHF.

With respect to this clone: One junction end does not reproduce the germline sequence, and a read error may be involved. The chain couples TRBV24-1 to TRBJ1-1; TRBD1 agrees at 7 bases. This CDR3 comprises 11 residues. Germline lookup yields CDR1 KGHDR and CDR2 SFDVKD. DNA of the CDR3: TGTGCCACCAGTGATCAACAGGGGTGGGTCTTT. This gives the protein CATSDQQGWVF.

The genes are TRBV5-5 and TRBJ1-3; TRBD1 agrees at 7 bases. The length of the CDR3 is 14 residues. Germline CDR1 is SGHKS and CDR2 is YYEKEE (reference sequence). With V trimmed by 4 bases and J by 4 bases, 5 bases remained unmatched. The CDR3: CASSTGQSGNTIYF. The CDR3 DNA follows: TGTGCCAGCAGCACGGGACAGTCCGGAAACACCATATATTTT.

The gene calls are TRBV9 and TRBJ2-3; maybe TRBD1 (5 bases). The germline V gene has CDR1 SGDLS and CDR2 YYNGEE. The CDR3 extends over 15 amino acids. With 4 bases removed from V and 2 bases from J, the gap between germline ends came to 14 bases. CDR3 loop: CASSPRTPSTDTQYF. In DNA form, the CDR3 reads TGTGCCAGCAGCCCGCGGACACCTTCCACAGATACGCAGTATTTT.

CDR3 protein: CASSSGTLEQYF. The CDR3 DNA reads as TGTGCCAGCAGTTCCGGGACACTCGAGCAGTACTTC. The gene calls are TRBV6-5 and TRBJ2-7; a weak D match, TRBD1 (6 bases). V was cut by 4 bases and J by 6 bases, with 10 bases left in between. The length of the CDR3 is 12 residues. Germline V gene lookup returns CDR1 MNHEY and CDR2 SVGAGI.

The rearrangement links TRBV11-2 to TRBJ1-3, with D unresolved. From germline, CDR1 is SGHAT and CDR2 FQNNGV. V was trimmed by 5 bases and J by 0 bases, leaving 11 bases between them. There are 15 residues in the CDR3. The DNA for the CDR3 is TGTGCCAGCAGCCCCTCAACCAGCTCTGGAAACACCATATATTTT. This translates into CASSPSTSSGNTIYF.

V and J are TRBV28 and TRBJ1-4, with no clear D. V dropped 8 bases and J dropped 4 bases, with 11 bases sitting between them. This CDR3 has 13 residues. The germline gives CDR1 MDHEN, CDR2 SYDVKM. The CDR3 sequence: CASGPGINEKLFF. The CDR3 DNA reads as TGTGCCAGCGGGCCGGGGATTAATGAAAAACTGTTTTTT.

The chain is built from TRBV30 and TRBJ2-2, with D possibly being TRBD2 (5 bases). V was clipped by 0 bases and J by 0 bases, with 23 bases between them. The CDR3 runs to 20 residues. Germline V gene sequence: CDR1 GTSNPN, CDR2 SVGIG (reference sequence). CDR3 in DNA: TGTGCCTGGAGTGTACGACTTCGTACTAGTTCGTCCCCGAACACCGGGGAGCTGTTTTTT. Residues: CAWSVRLRTSSSPNTGELFF. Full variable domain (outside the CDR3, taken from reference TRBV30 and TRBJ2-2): SQTIHQWPATLVQPVGSPLSLECTVEGTSNPNLYWYRQAAGRGLQLLFYSVGIGQISSEVPQNLSASRPQDRQFILSSKKLLLSDSGFYLCAWSVRLRTSSSPNTGELFFGEGSRLTVL.

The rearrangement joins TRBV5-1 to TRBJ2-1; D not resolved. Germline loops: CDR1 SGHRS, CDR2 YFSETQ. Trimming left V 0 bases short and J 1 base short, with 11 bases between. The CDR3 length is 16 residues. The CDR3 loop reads CASSLVPGASYNEQFF. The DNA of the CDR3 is TGCGCCAGCAGCTTGGTTCCGGGTGCATCCTACAATGAGCAGTTCTTC.

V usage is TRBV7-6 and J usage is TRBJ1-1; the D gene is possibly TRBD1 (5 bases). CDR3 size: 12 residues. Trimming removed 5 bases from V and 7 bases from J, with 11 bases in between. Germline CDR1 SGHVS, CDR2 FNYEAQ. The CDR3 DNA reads TGTGCCAGCAGCCAAAGGGGATATGAAGCTTTCTTT. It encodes CASSQRGYEAFF.

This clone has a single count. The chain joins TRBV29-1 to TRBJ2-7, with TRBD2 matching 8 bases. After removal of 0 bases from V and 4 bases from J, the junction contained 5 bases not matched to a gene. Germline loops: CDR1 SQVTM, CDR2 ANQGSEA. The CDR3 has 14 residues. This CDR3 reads CSVEDGRAGYEQYF. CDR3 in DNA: TGCAGCGTTGAAGACGGGAGGGCCGGATACGAGCAGTACTTC.

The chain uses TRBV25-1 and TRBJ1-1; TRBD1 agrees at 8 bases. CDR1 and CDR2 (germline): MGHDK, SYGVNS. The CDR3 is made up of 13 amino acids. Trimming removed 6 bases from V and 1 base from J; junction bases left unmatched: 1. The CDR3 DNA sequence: TGTGCCAGCAGCGGACAGGGGAACACTGAAGCTTTCTTT. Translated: CASSGQGNTEAFF.

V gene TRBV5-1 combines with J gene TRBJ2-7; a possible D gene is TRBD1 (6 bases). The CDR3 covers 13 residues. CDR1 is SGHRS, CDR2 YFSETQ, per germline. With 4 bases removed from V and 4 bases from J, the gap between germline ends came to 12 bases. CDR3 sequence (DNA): TGCGCCAGCAGCACAGGGACACAATACGAGCAGTACTTC. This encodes CASSTGTQYEQYF.

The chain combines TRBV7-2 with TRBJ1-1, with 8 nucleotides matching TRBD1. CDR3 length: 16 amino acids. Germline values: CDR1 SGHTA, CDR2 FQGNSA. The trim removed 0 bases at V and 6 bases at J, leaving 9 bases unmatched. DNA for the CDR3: TGTGCCAGCAGCTTAGCCCTGGACAGGGCTAATGCTGAAGCTTTCTTT. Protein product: CASSLALDRANAEAFF.

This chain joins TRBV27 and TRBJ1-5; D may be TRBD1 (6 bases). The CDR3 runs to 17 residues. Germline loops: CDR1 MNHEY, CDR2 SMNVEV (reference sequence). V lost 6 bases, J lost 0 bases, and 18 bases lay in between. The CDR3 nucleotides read TGTGCCAGCAGCCCCCGGCGGACAGCCCCTAGCAATCAGCCCCAGCATTTT. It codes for CASSPRRTAPSNQPQHF.

The CDR3 coding sequence is TGCGCCAGCAGCCAAGATAGCAGGGCAGATACGCAGTATTTT. It is translated as CASSQDSRADTQYF. The rearrangement uses TRBV4-3 and TRBJ2-3, with D perhaps TRBD1 (5 bases). This CDR3 comprises 14 residues. Trimming removed 0 bases from V and 4 bases from J, with 8 bases in between. The germline CDR1 and CDR2 sequences are LGHNA and YSLEER.

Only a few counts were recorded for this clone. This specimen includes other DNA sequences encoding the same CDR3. CDR3 in DNA: TGTGCCAGCAGTGAGGGCGGGAGGGCCTACAATGAGCAGTTCTTC. Protein sequence: CASSEGGRAYNEQFF. This chain links TRBV6-1 with TRBJ2-1; 9 positions agree with TRBD2. V dropped 3 bases and J dropped 2; count of bases not matched to a gene: 2. The CDR3 extends over 15 amino acids. Germline V CDR1 and CDR2: MNHNS, SASEGT.

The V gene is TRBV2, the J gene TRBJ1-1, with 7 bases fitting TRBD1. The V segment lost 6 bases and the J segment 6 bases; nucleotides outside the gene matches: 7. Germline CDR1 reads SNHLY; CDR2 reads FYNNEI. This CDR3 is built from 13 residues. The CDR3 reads CASREGARAEAFF. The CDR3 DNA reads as TGTGCCAGCAGGGAGGGGGCGCGGGCTGAAGCTTTCTTT.

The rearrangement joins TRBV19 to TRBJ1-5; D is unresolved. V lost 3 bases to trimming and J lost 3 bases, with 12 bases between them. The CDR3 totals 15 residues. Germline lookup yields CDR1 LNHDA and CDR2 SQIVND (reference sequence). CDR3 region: CASSIVQVPNQPQHF. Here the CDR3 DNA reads TGTGCCAGTAGTATCGTCCAGGTGCCCAATCAGCCCCAGCATTTT.

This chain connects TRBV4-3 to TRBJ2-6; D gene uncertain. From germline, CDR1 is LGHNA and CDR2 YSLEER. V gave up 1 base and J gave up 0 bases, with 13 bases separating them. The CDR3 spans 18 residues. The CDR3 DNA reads TGCGCCAGCAGCCAAGGGCAACATCGGAGCTCTGGGGCCAACGTCCTGACTTTC. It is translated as CASSQGQHRSSGANVLTF.

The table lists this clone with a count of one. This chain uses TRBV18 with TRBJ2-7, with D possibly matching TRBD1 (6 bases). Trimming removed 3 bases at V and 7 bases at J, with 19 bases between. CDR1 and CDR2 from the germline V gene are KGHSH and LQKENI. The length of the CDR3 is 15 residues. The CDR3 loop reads CASSPSTGSVREQYF. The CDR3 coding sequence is TGTGCCAGCTCACCGTCTACAGGGTCCGTAAGAGAGCAGTACTTC.

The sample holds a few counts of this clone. The CDR3 sequence is CASKGGTGGCNQPQHF. The CDR3 coding sequence is TGTGCCAGCAAAGGGGGGACAGGGGGCTGCAATCAGCCCCAGCATTTT. The V gene is TRBV21-1, the J gene TRBJ1-5; TRBD1 is the table's D call and was not checked against the DNA. TRBV21-1 is a known pseudogene. This CDR3 has 16 residues.

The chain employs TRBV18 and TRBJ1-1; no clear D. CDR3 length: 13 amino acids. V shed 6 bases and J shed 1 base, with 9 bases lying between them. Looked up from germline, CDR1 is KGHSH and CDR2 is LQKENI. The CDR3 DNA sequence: TGTGCCAGCTCCCGAGAGGCGAACACTGAAGCTTTCTTT. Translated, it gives CASSREANTEAFF.

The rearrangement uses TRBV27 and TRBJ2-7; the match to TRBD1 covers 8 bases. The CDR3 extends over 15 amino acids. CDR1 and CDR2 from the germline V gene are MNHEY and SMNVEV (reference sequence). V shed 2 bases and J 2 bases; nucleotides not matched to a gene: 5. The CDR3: CASSLVQGAPYEQYF. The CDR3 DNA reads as TGTGCCAGCAGTTTAGTCCAGGGGGCTCCCTACGAGCAGTACTTC.

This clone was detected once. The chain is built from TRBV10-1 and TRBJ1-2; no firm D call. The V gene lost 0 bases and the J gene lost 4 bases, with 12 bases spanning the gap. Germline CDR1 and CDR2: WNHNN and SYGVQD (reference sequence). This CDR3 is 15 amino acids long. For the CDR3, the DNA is TGCGCCAGCAGTGAGTCCCCGGGAGGACCCTATGGCTACACCTTC. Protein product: CASSESPGGPYGYTF.

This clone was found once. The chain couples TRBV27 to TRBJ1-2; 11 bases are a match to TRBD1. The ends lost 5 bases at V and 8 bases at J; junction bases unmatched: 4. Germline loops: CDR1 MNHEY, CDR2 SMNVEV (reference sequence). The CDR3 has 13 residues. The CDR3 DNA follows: TGTGCCAGCAGTCCCTGGACAGGGGGCGGCTACACCTTC. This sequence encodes CASSPWTGGGYTF.